This entry concerns a single T cell receptor beta chain. Its antigen is as yet unknown. Germline is not matched at one junction end, which may reflect a read error. This CDR3 contains 13 residues. Germline assignment: CDR1 GTSNPN and CDR2 SVGIG (reference sequence). This specimen comes from a study of T cell responses to AZD1222 COVID-19 vaccine. Broader study findings: In the spike-specific TCR repertoire, nearly half reportedly target unmutated variant regions. Donors in the cohort were predominantly white British and more often female, and clonal diversity was possibly underestimated. The study identified only a handful of AZD1222 recipients as seropositive at baseline. Spike as a whole was targeted by vaccine-associated CD4 TCRs, dominant at 160-218 and 743-854.

Clones were sequenced by immunoSEQ multiplex PCR, and TCRdb holds only the in-frame ones, with some missing. The data show fewer than 200,000 clones, about 90% seen once. The rearrangement uses TRBV30 and TRBJ1-2; D uncertain. The sample in question was peripheral blood, obtained on day 0 of AZD1222 vaccination. The receptor's source is an adult in good health. CDR3: CAWSFGPAGPSCF. The CDR3 DNA follows: TGTGCCTGGAGCTTTGGCCCCGCCGGACCCTCCTGCTTC.